The rows below give T cell receptor beta chains drawn from one sample of a study of cytomegalovirus exposure and HLA in healthy donors. Libraries were prepared by immunoSEQ multiplex PCR; TCRdb keeps only in-frame clonotypes and omits some of them. The sample lists around 130,000 clones, roughly 65% occurring once. Sequencing input: PBMCs. The source is a woman aged 25 to 39 in good health and CMV-seronegative. The CDR3 runs from the conserved cysteine through the conserved F or W. A D gene is named only where the DNA matches it firmly. Expanded clones get a size class; other rows say once, few or many, or leave the size out.

>TRBV4-2|few|TRBJ1-2|-
TGTGCCAGCAGCCAAAAAACCGGGGGAGTCAATGGCTACACCTTC
CASSQKTGGVNGYTF
>TRBV5-4|-|TRBJ2-5|TRBD1
TGTGCCAGCAGCCCCGGACAGGAGCGGGAGACCCAGTACTTC
CASSPGQERETQYF
>TRBV9|few|TRBJ1-6|-
TGTGCCAGCAGCGTAGGCGAGAATTCACCCCTCCACTTT
CASSVGENSPLHF
>TRBV7-2|once|TRBJ2-7|-
TGTGCCAGCAGCTTGACAGACCATTTAGGCTACGAGCAGTACTTC
CASSLTDHLGYEQYF
>TRBV6-6|-|TRBJ2-7|TRBD2
TGTGCCAGCAGTTATTTTCCTAGCGGCCTCGGAGAGCAGTACTTC
CASSYFPSGLGEQYF
>TRBV6-5|-|TRBJ2-1|-
TGTGCCAGCAGTTGGCCGCCTTACAATGAGCAGTTCTTC
CASSWPPYNEQFF
>TRBV9|-|TRBJ2-5|TRBD2
TGTGCCAGCAGCGTAGGGGCTAGCGGGGGGGCCTCCCAAGAGACCCAGTACTTC
CASSVGASGGASQETQYF
>TRBV28|-|TRBJ2-1|TRBD1
TGTGCCAGCAGGACAGGGGGCTCCTACAATGAGCAGTTCTTC
CASRTGGSYNEQFF
>TRBV18|-|TRBJ2-2|TRBD1
TGTGCCAGCTCACCAGGGACAGGGGTGACCGGGGAGCTGTTTTTT
CASSPGTGVTGELFF
>TRBV2|-|TRBJ2-4|-
TGTGCCAACAAATCCTACCGGGACTTCGGAGACATTCAGTACTTC
CANKSYRDFGDIQYF
>TRBV19|few|TRBJ1-5|-
TGTGCCAGTAGTAAAGACCCTTATAGCAATCAGCCCCAGCATTTT
CASSKDPYSNQPQHF
>TRBV7-3|-|TRBJ2-6|TRBD1
TGTGCCAGCAGCTTCGGGACAGCCGGGGCCAACGTCCTGACTTTC
CASSFGTAGANVLTF
>TRBV7-3|-|TRBJ1-3|TRBD1
TGTGCCAGCAGGGCCCCGGGACAGGGGTACACCATATATTTT
CASRAPGQGYTIYF
>TRBV6-6|few|TRBJ1-1|-
TGTGCCAGCAGTTACACCTGGAGGAACACTGAAGCTTTCTTT
CASSYTWRNTEAFF
>TRBV27|-|TRBJ1-5|-
TGTGCCAGCAGTCCGAGGGGGAATAGCAATCAGCCCCAGCATTTT
CASSPRGNSNQPQHF
>TRBV7-8|-|TRBJ2-3|TRBD2
TGTGCCAGCAGCTTAGGTAGCGGGGGCTATACGCAGTATTTT
CASSLGSGGYTQYF
>TRBV27|-|TRBJ1-5|TRBD1
TGTGCCAGCAGCAAGGACAGGGCGAACCTGAGCAATCAGCCCCAGCATTTT
CASSKDRANLSNQPQHF
>TRBV6-6|-|TRBJ2-7|TRBD1
TGTGCCAGCAGTTCCGGGACAGGGGCAGTCGAGCAGTACTTC
CASSSGTGAVEQYF
>TRBV5-6|-|TRBJ2-3|TRBD2
TGTGCCAGCAGCTTGTGGCGGGGGGGGGTCCCAGATACGCAGTATTTT
CASSLWRGGVPDTQYF
>TRBV6-1|-|TRBJ2-6|TRBD1
TGTGCCAGCAGTGGGACAGGGACCCGCTCTGGGGCCAACGTCCTGACTTTC
CASSGTGTRSGANVLTF
>TRBV4-2|-|TRBJ1-1|TRBD1
TGTGCCAGCAGGAACAGGGGCCGGGGAGAGAGGGATGAAGCTTTCTTT
CASRNRGRGERDEAFF
>TRBV4-2|few|TRBJ2-5|TRBD2
TGTGCCAGCAGCCAAGAGACTAGCGGGGGGGTTCGAGAGACCCAGTACTTC
CASSQETSGGVRETQYF
>TRBV28|-|TRBJ1-1|-
TGTGCCAGCAGTTTGGGGGGGGGCGCGAACACTGAAGCTTTCTTT
CASSLGGGANTEAFF
>TRBV7-2|few|TRBJ2-3|TRBD2
TGTGCCAGCAGCACGGGACTAGCGGGGGGCCCCTCGGCGGATACGCAGTATTTT
CASSTGLAGGPSADTQYF
>TRBV5-4|few|TRBJ2-1|-
TGTGCCAGCAGCTCGGCGGGGCTAGCCTACAATGAGCAGTTCTTC
CASSSAGLAYNEQFF
>TRBV30|-|TRBJ1-5|-
TGTGCCTGGAACAGGGATAGCAATCAGCCCCAGCATTTT
CAWNRDSNQPQHF
>TRBV7-9|-|TRBJ2-5|-
TGTGCCAGCAGCTTAGCGGCACACGAAAAAGAGACCCAGTACTTC
CASSLAAHEKETQYF
>TRBV10-1|few|TRBJ2-1|-
TGCGCCAGCAGTGATGGGCTAGCCAATGAGCAGTTCTTC
CASSDGLANEQFF
>TRBV10-3|-|TRBJ2-4|-
TGTGCCAGCACTGATGGGCAGAACATTCAGTACTTC
CASTDGQNIQYF
>TRBV19|-|TRBJ1-2|-
TGTGCCAGTACCATAGTCGGGCAGGGGTATGGCTACACCTTC
CASTIVGQGYGYTF
>TRBV5-1|-|TRBJ1-2|-
TGCGCCAGCAGCACGGCCACCGACACTCACGGAGGCTACACCTTC
CASSTATDTHGGYTF
>TRBV7-3|few|TRBJ2-1|TRBD1
TGTGCCAGCAGCTTGGGTCCCGGGGGACAGGGGGGCTATGAGCAGTTCTTC
CASSLGPGGQGGYEQFF
>TRBV7-2|-|TRBJ2-2|-
TGTGCCCGTAGCGATGGCGGGGAGCTGTTTTTT
CARSDGGELFF
>TRBV5-1|few|TRBJ2-6|-
TGCGCCAGCAGCTTGGGGGGCAGCGCCTACTCTGGGGCCAACGTCCTGACTTTC
CASSLGGSAYSGANVLTF
>TRBV13|-|TRBJ2-1|TRBD2
TGTGCCAGCAGCTTAGCGGGAGGAAGGTTCTTC
CASSLAGGRFF
>TRBV7-3|-|TRBJ2-7|-
TGTGCCAGCAGCTTAGTACGGGGACGCCGGGGTTCGGGGGGCATTTACGAGCAGTACTTC
CASSLVRGRRGSGGIYEQYF
>TRBV6-5|-|TRBJ1-1|-
TGTGCCAGCAGTTACGAGCAGGGAAACACTGAAGCTTTCTTT
CASSYEQGNTEAFF
>TRBV28|-|TRBJ2-6|-
TGTGCCAGCAGTCCTCAGGGCTCTCGGGCCAACGTCCTGACTTTC
CASSPQGSRANVLTF
>TRBV6-4|-|TRBJ1-2|-
TGTGCCAGCAGTGTCAGGGCGTTAGTTAAATATGGCTACACCTTC
CASSVRALVKYGYTF
>TRBV19|-|TRBJ2-2|TRBD2
TGTGCCAGTAGTATTGGGACTAGCGGAGGAGGGGAGCTGTTTTTT
CASSIGTSGGGELFF
>TRBV5-4|-|TRBJ2-7|TRBD2
TGTGCCAGCAGCCAAGGTACCGCGACTAGCGGAATCTACGAGCAGTACTTC
CASSQGTATSGIYEQYF
>TRBV5-1|-|TRBJ1-3|-
TGCGCCAGCAGCTTGAATCGTGGAAACACCATATATTTT
CASSLNRGNTIYF
>TRBV28|-|TRBJ2-3|-
TGTGCCAGCAGTATAGGGGCTTCTAGCACAGATACGCAGTATTTT
CASSIGASSTDTQYF
>TRBV7-9|once|TRBJ1-5|-
TGTTCCAGCAGCTTAGCAGCTCAGCCCCAGCATTTT
CSSSLAAQPQHF
>TRBV6-5|-|TRBJ1-1|-
TGTGCCAGCAGTTACACCCAGAGGTTCGGCGCTGAAGCTTTCTTT
CASSYTQRFGAEAFF
>TRBV5-4|-|TRBJ1-2|TRBD1
TGTGCCAGCAGCCCGGGACAGAGTTATGGCTACACCTTC
CASSPGQSYGYTF
>TRBV28|few|TRBJ1-4|-
TGTGCCAGCAGTCAGGGGACCCTTAATGAAAAACTGTTTTTT
CASSQGTLNEKLFF
>TRBV2|-|TRBJ1-1|TRBD1
TGTGCCAGCAGTGAACTCACAGGGGTCGCTGAAGCTTTCTTT
CASSELTGVAEAFF
>TRBV2|-|TRBJ2-3|TRBD2
TGTGCCAGCAGTCGACCGGGACTAGCGGGAGGAGGGGGGAGCACAGATACGCAGTATTTT
CASSRPGLAGGGGSTDTQYF
>TRBV5-1|-|TRBJ1-4|-
TGCGCCAGCAGCCCGGGAGGGACGGATGAAAAACTGTTTTTT
CASSPGGTDEKLFF
>TRBV10-1|-|TRBJ2-1|TRBD2
TGCGCCAGCAGTGAGTCTGGGGAGCGGGGGGGGGAGCAGTTCTTC
CASSESGERGGEQFF
>TRBV6-5|-|TRBJ2-3|-
TGTGCCAGCAGTTACTCGATACTAGCTGATACGCAGTATTTT
CASSYSILADTQYF
>TRBV7-9|few|TRBJ1-4|TRBD1
TGTGCCATCAATGAAATCCGGGACAGCAATGAAAAACTGTTTTTT
CAINEIRDSNEKLFF
>TRBV2|few|TRBJ2-2|-
TGTGCCAGCTGTGGGCAGGCGAACACCGGGGAGCTGTTTTTT
CASCGQANTGELFF
>TRBV18|-|TRBJ1-2|-
TGTGCCAGCTCACAACGGGGGGGCGCAGGCTATGGCTACACCTTC
CASSQRGGAGYGYTF
>TRBV7-8|once|TRBJ1-5|-
TGTGCCAGCAGCGTACTGGCAGGACATAATCAGCCCCAGCATTTT
CASSVLAGHNQPQHF
>TRBV21-1|-|TRBJ1-1|-
TGTGCCAGCAGCAAACCCAGGCTGACAGGCCAAATTCGACTCACTGAAGCTTTCTTT
CASSKPRLTGQIRLTEAFF
>TRBV2|-|TRBJ1-5|-
TGTGCCAGCAGTGAGTGGTCAGGGGATTACAATCAGCCCCAGCATTTT
CASSEWSGDYNQPQHF
>TRBV7-3|-|TRBJ1-1|TRBD1
TGTGCCAGCAGCTTGACAGGGGTAGGGGGTGAAGCTTTCTTT
CASSLTGVGGEAFF
>TRBV19|once|TRBJ2-5|TRBD2
TGTGCCAGTAGTATCTCTAGCGGGGACCAAGAGACCCAGTACTTC
CASSISSGDQETQYF